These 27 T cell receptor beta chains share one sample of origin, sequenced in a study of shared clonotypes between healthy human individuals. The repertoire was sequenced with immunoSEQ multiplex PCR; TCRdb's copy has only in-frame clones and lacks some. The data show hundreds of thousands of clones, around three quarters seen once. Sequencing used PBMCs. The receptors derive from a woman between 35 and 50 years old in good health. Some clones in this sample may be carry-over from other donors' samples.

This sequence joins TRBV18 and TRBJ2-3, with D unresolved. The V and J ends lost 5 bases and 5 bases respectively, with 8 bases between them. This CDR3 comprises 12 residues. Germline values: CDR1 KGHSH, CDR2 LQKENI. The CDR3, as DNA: TGTGCCAGCTCAGCCATAGAAGATACGCAGTATTTT. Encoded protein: CASSAIEDTQYF. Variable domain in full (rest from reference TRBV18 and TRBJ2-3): NAGVMQNPRHLVRRRGQEARLRCSPMKGHSHVYWYRQLPEEGLKFMVYLQKENIIDESGMPKERFSAEFPKEGPSILRIQQVVRGDSAAYFCASSAIEDTQYFGPGTRLTVL.

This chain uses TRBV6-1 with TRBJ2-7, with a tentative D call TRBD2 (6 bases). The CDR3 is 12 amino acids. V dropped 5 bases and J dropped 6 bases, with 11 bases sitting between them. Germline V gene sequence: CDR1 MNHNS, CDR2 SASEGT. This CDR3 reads CASSRRASEQYF. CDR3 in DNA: TGTGCCAGCAGTAGGAGGGCGTCCGAGCAGTACTTC.

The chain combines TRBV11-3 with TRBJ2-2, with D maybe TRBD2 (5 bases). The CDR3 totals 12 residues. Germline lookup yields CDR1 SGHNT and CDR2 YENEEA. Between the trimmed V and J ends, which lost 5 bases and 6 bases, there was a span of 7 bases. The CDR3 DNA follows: TGTGCCAGCAGCGCGAGGGCCGGGGAGCTGTTTTTT. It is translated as CASSARAGELFF.

The CDR3 spells CASSPSSGRANNEQFF. CDR3 nucleotide sequence: TGTGCCAGCAGTCCTTCTAGCGGGAGGGCCAACAATGAGCAGTTCTTC. The chain has TRBV2 and TRBJ2-1, with 12 nucleotides matching TRBD2. Germline-derived CDR1 and CDR2 are SNHLY and FYNNEI. Losses at the gene ends were 5 bases for V and 5 bases for J; bases not matched to a gene: 7. The CDR3 loop spans 16 amino acids.

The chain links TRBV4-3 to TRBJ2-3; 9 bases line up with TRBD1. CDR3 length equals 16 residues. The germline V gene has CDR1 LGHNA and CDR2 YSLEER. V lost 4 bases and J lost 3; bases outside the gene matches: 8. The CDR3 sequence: CASSRTGGAVTDTQYF. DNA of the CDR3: TGCGCCAGCAGCCGAACAGGGGGCGCGGTTACAGATACGCAGTATTTT.

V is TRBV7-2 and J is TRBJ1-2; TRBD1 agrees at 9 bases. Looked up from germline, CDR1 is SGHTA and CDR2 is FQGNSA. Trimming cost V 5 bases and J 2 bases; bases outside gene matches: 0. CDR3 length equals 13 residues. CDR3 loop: CASSGQGNYGYTF. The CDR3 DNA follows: TGTGCCAGCAGCGGACAGGGGAACTATGGCTACACCTTC.

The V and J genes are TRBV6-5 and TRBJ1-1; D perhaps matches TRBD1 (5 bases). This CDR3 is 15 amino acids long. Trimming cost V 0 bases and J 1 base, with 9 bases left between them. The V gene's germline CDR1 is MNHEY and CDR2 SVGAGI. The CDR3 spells CASSYSKGRNTEAFF. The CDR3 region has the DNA TGTGCCAGCAGTTACTCCAAGGGACGGAACACTGAAGCTTTCTTT.

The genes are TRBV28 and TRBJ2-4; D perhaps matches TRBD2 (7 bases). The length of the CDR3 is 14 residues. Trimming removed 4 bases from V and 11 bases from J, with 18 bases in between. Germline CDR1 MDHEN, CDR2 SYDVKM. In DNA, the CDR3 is TGTGCCAGCAGTTCCCCCGGACAGCGGGAAGTTCAGTACTTC. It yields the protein CASSSPGQREVQYF.

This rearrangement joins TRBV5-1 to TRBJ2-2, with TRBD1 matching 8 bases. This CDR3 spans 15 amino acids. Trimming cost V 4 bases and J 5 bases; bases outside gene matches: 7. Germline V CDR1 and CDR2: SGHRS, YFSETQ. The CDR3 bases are TGCGCCAGCAGCCCTGGACAGGGAGAGACCGGGGAGCTGTTTTTT. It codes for CASSPGQGETGELFF.

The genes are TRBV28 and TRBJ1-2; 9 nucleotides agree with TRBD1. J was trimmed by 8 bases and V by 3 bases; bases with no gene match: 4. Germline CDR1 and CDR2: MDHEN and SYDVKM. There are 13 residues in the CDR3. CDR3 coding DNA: TGTGCCAGCAGTTTTTTGGACAGGGGCGGCTACACCTTC. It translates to CASSFLDRGGYTF.

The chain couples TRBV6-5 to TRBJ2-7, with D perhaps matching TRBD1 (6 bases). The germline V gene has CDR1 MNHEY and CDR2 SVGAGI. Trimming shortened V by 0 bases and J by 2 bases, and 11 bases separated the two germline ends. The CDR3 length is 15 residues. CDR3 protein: CASSYSHGGTYEQYF. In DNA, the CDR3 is TGTGCCAGCAGTTACTCCCATGGGGGCACCTACGAGCAGTACTTC.

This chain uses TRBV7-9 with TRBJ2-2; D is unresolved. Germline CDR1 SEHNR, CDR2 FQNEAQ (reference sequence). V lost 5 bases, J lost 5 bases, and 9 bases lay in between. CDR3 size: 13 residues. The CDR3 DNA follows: TGTGCCAGCAGCCGCGAGGCAACCGGGGAGCTGTTTTTT. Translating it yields CASSREATGELFF.

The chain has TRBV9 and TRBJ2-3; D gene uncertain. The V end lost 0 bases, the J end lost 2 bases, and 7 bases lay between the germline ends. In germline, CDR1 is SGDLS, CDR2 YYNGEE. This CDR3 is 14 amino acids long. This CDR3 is CASSVGVITDTQYF. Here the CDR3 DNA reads TGTGCCAGCAGCGTAGGGGTGATCACAGATACGCAGTATTTT.

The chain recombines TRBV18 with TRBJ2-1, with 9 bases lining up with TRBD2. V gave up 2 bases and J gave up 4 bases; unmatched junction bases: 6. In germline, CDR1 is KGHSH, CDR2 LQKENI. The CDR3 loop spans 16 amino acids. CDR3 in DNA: TGTGCCAGCTCACCAGGGTCTAGCGGGATTTACAATGAGCAGTTCTTC. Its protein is CASSPGSSGIYNEQFF.

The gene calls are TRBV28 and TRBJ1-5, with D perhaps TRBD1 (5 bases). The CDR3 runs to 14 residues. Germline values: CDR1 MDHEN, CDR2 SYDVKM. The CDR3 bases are TGTGGGGGTGGGTGGACTCAGGGCGGTCAGCCCCAGCATTTT. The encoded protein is CGGGWTQGGQPQHF.

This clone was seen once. This CDR3 is CAGTPGQGESDTQYF. Here the CDR3 DNA reads TGTGCCGGCACCCCGGGACAGGGGGAGTCAGATACGCAGTATTTT. This chain joins TRBV18 and TRBJ2-3, with 11 bases matching TRBD1. Germline V gives CDR1 KGHSH, CDR2 LQKENI. This CDR3 has 15 amino acids. J was trimmed by 4 bases and V by 11 bases; bases with no gene match: 11. Full variable domain (remainder filled in from reference TRBV18 and TRBJ2-3): NAGVMQNPRHLVRRRGQEARLRCSPMKGHSHVYWYRQLPEEGLKFMVYLQKENIIDESGMPKERFSAEFPKEGPSILRIQQVVRGDSAAYFCAGTPGQGESDTQYFGPGTRLTVL.

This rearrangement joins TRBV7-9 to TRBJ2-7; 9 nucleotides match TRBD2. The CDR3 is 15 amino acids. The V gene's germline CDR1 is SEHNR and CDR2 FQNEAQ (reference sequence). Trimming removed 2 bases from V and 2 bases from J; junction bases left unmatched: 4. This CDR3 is CASSLSLAGPYEQYF. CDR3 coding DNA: TGTGCCAGCAGCTTATCGCTAGCGGGACCCTACGAGCAGTACTTC.

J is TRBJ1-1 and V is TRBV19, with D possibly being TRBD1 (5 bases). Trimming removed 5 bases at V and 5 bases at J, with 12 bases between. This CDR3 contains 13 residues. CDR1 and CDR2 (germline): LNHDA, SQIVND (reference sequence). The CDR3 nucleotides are TGTGCCAGTAGTCTCCAAGGGGTTACTGAAGCTTTCTTT. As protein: CASSLQGVTEAFF.

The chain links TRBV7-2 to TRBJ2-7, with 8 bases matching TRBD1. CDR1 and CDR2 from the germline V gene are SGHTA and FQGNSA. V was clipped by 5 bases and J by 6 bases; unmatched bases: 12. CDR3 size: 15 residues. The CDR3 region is CASSLTVQGAGEQYF. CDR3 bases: TGTGCCAGCAGCCTCACGGTGCAGGGGGCGGGCGAGCAGTACTTC.

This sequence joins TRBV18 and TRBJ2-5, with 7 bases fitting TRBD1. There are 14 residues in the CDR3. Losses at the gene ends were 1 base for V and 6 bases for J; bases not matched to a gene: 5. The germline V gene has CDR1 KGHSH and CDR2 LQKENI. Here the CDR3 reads CASSPQTGEKTQYF. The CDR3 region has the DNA TGTGCCAGCTCACCACAAACAGGGGAGAAGACCCAGTACTTC.

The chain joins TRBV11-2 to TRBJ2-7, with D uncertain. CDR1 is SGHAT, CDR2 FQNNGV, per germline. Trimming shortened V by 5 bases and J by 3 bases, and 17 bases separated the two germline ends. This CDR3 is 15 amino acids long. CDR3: CASSLLIGSRYEQYF. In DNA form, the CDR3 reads TGTGCCAGCAGCCTTCTAATAGGTTCCCGCTACGAGCAGTACTTC.

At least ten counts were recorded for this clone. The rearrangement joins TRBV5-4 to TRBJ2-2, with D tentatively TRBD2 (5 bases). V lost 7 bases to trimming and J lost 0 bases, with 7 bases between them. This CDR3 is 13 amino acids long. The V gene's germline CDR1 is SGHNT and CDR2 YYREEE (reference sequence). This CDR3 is CASRGANTGELFF. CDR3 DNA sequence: TGTGCCAGCCGGGGAGCGAACACCGGGGAGCTGTTTTTT.

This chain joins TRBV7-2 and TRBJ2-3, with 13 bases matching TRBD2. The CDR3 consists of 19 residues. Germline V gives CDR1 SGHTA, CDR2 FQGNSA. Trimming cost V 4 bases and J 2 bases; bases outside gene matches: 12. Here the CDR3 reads CASSSFISGLAGHTDTQYF. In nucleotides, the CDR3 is TGTGCCAGCAGCTCATTTATCTCGGGACTAGCGGGGCACACAGATACGCAGTATTTT.

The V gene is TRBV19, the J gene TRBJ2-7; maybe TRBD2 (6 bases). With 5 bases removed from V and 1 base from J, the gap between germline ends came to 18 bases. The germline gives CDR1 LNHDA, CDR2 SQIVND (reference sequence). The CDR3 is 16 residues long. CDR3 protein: CASSHPRRGSSYEQYF. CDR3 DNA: TGTGCCAGTAGTCACCCTCGGCGGGGCTCATCCTACGAGCAGTACTTC.

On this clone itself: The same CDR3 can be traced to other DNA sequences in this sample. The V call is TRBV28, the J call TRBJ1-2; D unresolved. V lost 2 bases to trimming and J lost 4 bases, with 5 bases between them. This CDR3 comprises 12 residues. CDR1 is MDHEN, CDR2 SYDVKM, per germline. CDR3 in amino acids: CASSLRSYGYTF. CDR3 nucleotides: TGTGCCAGCAGTTTAAGAAGCTATGGCTACACCTTC.

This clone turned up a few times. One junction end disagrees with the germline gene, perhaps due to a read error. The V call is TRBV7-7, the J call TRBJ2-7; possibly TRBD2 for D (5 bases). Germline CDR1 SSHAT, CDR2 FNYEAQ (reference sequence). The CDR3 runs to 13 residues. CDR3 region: CASSLVERAAMIF. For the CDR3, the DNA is TGTGCCAGCAGCTTAGTGGAGAGGGCTGCGATGATCTTC.

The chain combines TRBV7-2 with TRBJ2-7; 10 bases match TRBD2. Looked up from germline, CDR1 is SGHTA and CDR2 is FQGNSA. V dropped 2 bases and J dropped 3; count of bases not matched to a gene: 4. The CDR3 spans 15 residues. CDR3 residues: CASSLFTSGDYEQYF. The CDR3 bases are TGTGCCAGCAGCTTATTCACTAGCGGGGACTACGAGCAGTACTTC.